Each of the 28 T cell receptor beta chains below was sequenced from the same sample in a study of cytomegalovirus exposure and HLA in healthy donors. PCR amplification relied on 60 Vbeta primers (plus 13 Jbeta primers). Assay used: immunoSEQ multiplex PCR; TCRdb lists only in-frame clones, some missing. In the table there are approximately 110,000 clones, 76% of which are singletons. The material sequenced was PBMCs. These receptors all stem from a man in his forties or fifties in good health and CMV-seropositive.

This rearrangement joins TRBV18 to TRBJ1-2; the D is unclear. CDR1 KGHSH and CDR2 LQKENI come from the germline V gene. Trimming shortened V by 4 bases and J by 4 bases, and 19 bases separated the two germline ends. The CDR3 extends over 16 amino acids. The CDR3 DNA reads TGTGCCAGCTCACTAAACCCGCCCGGGATCCCCTATGGCTACACCTTC. This gives the protein CASSLNPPGIPYGYTF.

The chain uses TRBV5-4 and TRBJ1-6, with 7 bases identical to TRBD1. CDR1 and CDR2 (germline): SGHNT, YYREEE (reference sequence). CDR3 length equals 15 residues. With 4 bases clipped from V and 3 bases from J, the junction kept 4 bases outside the gene matches. The CDR3 bases are TGTGCCAGCAGCCGGGACAGCTACTATAATTCACCCCTCCACTTT. Its translation is CASSRDSYYNSPLHF. Together with reference TRBV5-4 and TRBJ1-6, the CDR3 gives the full variable domain: ETGVTQSPTHLIKTRGQQVTLRCSSQSGHNTVSWYQQALGQGPQFIFQYYREEENGRGNFPPRFSGLQFPNYSSELNVNALELDDSALYLCASSRDSYYNSPLHFGNGTRLTVT.

Regarding this clone: Other DNA sequences in the same sample also yield this CDR3. V gene TRBV6-4 combines with J gene TRBJ1-1; D perhaps matches TRBD1 (6 bases). CDR1 is MRHNA and CDR2 is SNTAGT in the germline V gene. Trimming removed 0 bases from V and 4 bases from J, with 18 bases in between. The CDR3 is 17 residues long. The CDR3 spells CASSDSLQGHGCTEAFF. The CDR3 bases are TGTGCCAGCAGTGACTCCTTACAGGGACATGGGTGCACTGAAGCTTTCTTT.

This chain connects TRBV7-8 to TRBJ2-5; the D gene is possibly TRBD2 (5 bases). V was clipped by 2 bases and J by 0 bases, with 10 bases between them. Germline assignment: CDR1 SGHVS and CDR2 FQNEAQ. The CDR3 has 15 residues. CDR3 nucleotide sequence: TGTGCCAGCAGCTTACTTTCGGGGAACCAAGAGACCCAGTACTTC. This sequence encodes CASSLLSGNQETQYF.

The V call is TRBV25-1, the J call TRBJ1-1; no clear D. The CDR3 has 11 residues. Germline lookup yields CDR1 MGHDK and CDR2 SYGVNS. Trimming shortened V by 7 bases and J by 7 bases, and 10 bases separated the two germline ends. CDR3 in DNA: TGTGCCAGCACGGGTAATAGTGAAGCTTTCTTT. Protein: CASTGNSEAFF.

The chain carries TRBV30 and TRBJ2-1; D possibly corresponds to TRBD1 (7 bases). This CDR3 contains 15 residues. Looked up from germline, CDR1 is GTSNPN and CDR2 is SVGIG (reference sequence). V dropped 1 base and J dropped 13 bases, with 23 bases sitting between them. The CDR3 protein is CAWSGSGGSGRDQFF. As DNA, the CDR3 is TGTGCCTGGAGTGGGTCAGGGGGGAGTGGCCGGGACCAGTTCTTC. Variable domain in full (rest from reference TRBV30 and TRBJ2-1): SQTIHQWPATLVQPVGSPLSLECTVEGTSNPNLYWYRQAAGRGLQLLFYSVGIGQISSEVPQNLSASRPQDRQFILSSKKLLLSDSGFYLCAWSGSGGSGRDQFFGPGTRLTVL.

The rearrangement links TRBV28 to TRBJ2-3, with D perhaps TRBD2 (6 bases). Trimming took 3 bases from V and 0 from J, leaving 25 bases between them. CDR1 and CDR2 from the germline V gene are MDHEN and SYDVKM. The CDR3 totals 20 residues. The CDR3 nucleotides are TGTGCCAGCAGTTTTCCCAACATCCTCTCGGGAGCCTTTAGCACAGATACGCAGTATTTT. This gives the protein CASSFPNILSGAFSTDTQYF.

The chain links TRBV6-5 to TRBJ1-2; 7 nucleotides agree with TRBD1. Per germline, CDR1 MNHEY and CDR2 SVGAGI. The length of the CDR3 is 14 residues. J was trimmed by 4 bases and V by 6 bases; bases with no gene match: 8. CDR3 DNA: TGTGCCAGCAGCAGAAGGACAGGAGGCTATGGCTACACCTTC. This encodes CASSRRTGGYGYTF.

This clone was seen once. CDR3 region: CASSPRQGGDTNYGYTF. The CDR3 DNA reads TGTGCCAGCAGCCCTCGACAGGGTGGGGATACTAACTATGGCTACACCTTC. V gene TRBV4-2 combines with J gene TRBJ1-2; 7 bases agree with TRBD1. Germline CDR1 reads LGHNA; CDR2 reads YNFKEQ. The CDR3 runs to 17 residues. The ends lost 4 bases at V and 0 bases at J; junction bases unmatched: 11.

The V call is TRBV5-6, the J call TRBJ1-1, with D perhaps matching TRBD1 (5 bases). Between the trimmed V and J ends, which lost 0 bases and 4 bases, there was a span of 13 bases. The CDR3 totals 15 residues. Germline CDR1 SGHDT, CDR2 YYEEEE. CDR3 residues: CASSLVWQGGTEAFF. DNA for the CDR3: TGTGCCAGCAGCTTGGTGTGGCAGGGTGGCACTGAAGCTTTCTTT.

The chain joins TRBV18 to TRBJ1-5; no definite D call. Germline V CDR1 and CDR2: KGHSH, LQKENI. The CDR3 is 14 amino acids. Trimming removed 2 bases at V and 5 bases at J, with 10 bases between. CDR3 residues: CASSPSGSYQPQHF. In DNA form, the CDR3 reads TGTGCCAGCTCACCAAGCGGTTCTTATCAGCCCCAGCATTTT.

This clone was found a few times. V is TRBV14 and J is TRBJ2-7, with TRBD2 identical over 7 bases. Germline V gene sequence: CDR1 SGHDN, CDR2 FVKESK. Trimming cost V 4 bases and J 0 bases; bases outside gene matches: 9. The CDR3 has 16 amino acids. CDR3 coding DNA: TGTGCCAGCAGCCTAGAGCGGGGTGGGAGCTCCTACGAGCAGTACTTC. Its translation is CASSLERGGSSYEQYF.

The chain joins TRBV19 to TRBJ1-2; the D gene is possibly TRBD1 (6 bases). The CDR3 is 15 residues long. Trimming removed 8 bases from V and 0 bases from J, with 16 bases in between. Looked up from germline, CDR1 is LNHDA and CDR2 is SQIVND (reference sequence). The CDR3 DNA is TGTGCCAGTTCCGCCGGACAGCAAGCTAACTATGGCTACACCTTC. The encoded protein is CASSAGQQANYGYTF.

The V call is TRBV9, the J call TRBJ2-7; 14 bases agree with TRBD2. V lost 3 bases, J lost 2 bases, and 10 bases stayed unmatched. From germline, CDR1 is SGDLS and CDR2 YYNGEE. The CDR3 loop spans 18 amino acids. CDR3 bases: TGTGCCAGCAGCGCCCCAGGACTAGCGGGAGGAGGGGCCTACGAGCAGTACTTC. This sequence encodes CASSAPGLAGGGAYEQYF.

The chain has TRBV10-3 and TRBJ2-2; weak D call: TRBD1 (5 bases). Germline values: CDR1 ENHRY, CDR2 SYGVKD. Trimming removed 0 bases from V and 0 bases from J, with 5 bases in between. The CDR3 length is 15 residues. CDR3 in amino acids: CAISESTANTGELFF. CDR3 DNA sequence: TGTGCCATCAGTGAGTCGACAGCGAACACCGGGGAGCTGTTTTTT.

A single count supports this clone. The chain has TRBV7-2 and TRBJ2-3, with a possible D match to TRBD1 (7 bases). CDR1 SGHTA and CDR2 FQGNSA come from the germline V gene. Trimming removed 3 bases at V and 4 bases at J, with 11 bases between. There are 14 residues in the CDR3. CDR3 sequence reads: CASSLEGAPDTQYF. The DNA of the CDR3 is TGTGCCAGCAGCTTGGAGGGGGCACCAGATACGCAGTATTTT.

The chain employs TRBV5-4 and TRBJ2-7; 8 bases match TRBD2. CDR3 length: 13 amino acids. After removal of 0 bases from V and 12 bases from J, the junction contained 8 bases not matched to a gene. Germline assignment: CDR1 SGHNT and CDR2 YYREEE (reference sequence). The CDR3 protein is CASSLGGRAGAYF. CDR3 nucleotide sequence: TGTGCCAGCAGCTTGGGGGGGAGAGCGGGAGCGTACTTC.

The V gene is TRBV11-2, the J gene TRBJ2-1; 14 bases align to TRBD2. The CDR3 covers 16 residues. Germline CDR1 and CDR2: SGHAT and FQNNGV. V was pared by 4 bases and J by 9 bases, with 8 bases of the junction left unmatched. Here the CDR3 DNA reads TGTGCCAGCAGCTCTTGGACTAGCGGGGGGCCTAGTGAGCAGTTCTTC. Translating gives CASSSWTSGGPSEQFF.

The CDR3 spells CASSTTGGGNQPQHF. As DNA, the CDR3 is TGTGCCAGCAGTACTACAGGGGGAGGGAATCAGCCCCAGCATTTT. The chain joins TRBV6-1 to TRBJ1-5; 8 nucleotides line up with TRBD1. Losses at the gene ends were 5 bases for V and 4 bases for J; bases not matched to a gene: 7. CDR1 is MNHNS, CDR2 SASEGT, per germline. CDR3 length equals 15 residues.

The rearrangement uses TRBV7-2 and TRBJ1-1; D might be TRBD1 (6 bases). Between the trimmed V and J ends, which lost 3 bases and 4 bases, there was a span of 9 bases. Germline lookup yields CDR1 SGHTA and CDR2 FQGNSA. The CDR3 runs to 13 residues. As DNA, the CDR3 is TGTGCCAGCAGCTTCGGGACATTCACTGAAGCTTTCTTT. Its translation: CASSFGTFTEAFF.

The V and J genes are TRBV30 and TRBJ1-4; 7 nucleotides line up with TRBD1. Germline V lookup: CDR1 GTSNPN, CDR2 SVGIG (reference sequence). The CDR3 extends over 13 amino acids. J gave up 8 bases and V 5 bases, and 8 bases lay outside the gene matches. The CDR3 protein is CAWGGQWGEKLFF. Here the CDR3 DNA reads TGTGCCTGGGGGGGACAGTGGGGCGAAAAACTGTTTTTT.

The rearrangement links TRBV5-1 to TRBJ2-3; 7 bases match TRBD1. The CDR3 loop spans 16 amino acids. CDR1 is SGHRS, CDR2 YFSETQ, per germline. The junction had 9 bases not matched to a gene; V was cut back by 3 bases and J by 2 bases. CDR3 nucleotide sequence: TGCGCCAGCAGCTCGTACAGGGGATGGGACACAGATACGCAGTATTTT. Residues: CASSSYRGWDTDTQYF.

The rearrangement uses TRBV28 and TRBJ2-3, with D possibly being TRBD1 (6 bases). V was clipped by 5 bases and J by 3 bases, with 12 bases between them. From germline, CDR1 is MDHEN and CDR2 SYDVKM. This CDR3 is 14 amino acids long. This CDR3 reads CASSQGRRTDTQYF. In DNA, the CDR3 is TGTGCCAGCAGTCAGGGGAGAAGGACAGATACGCAGTATTTT.

The V call is TRBV6-1, the J call TRBJ2-7; TRBD2 is a possible D gene (6 bases). CDR3 size: 15 residues. Trimming shortened V by 2 bases and J by 1 base, and 12 bases separated the two germline ends. The V gene's germline CDR1 is MNHNS and CDR2 SASEGT. CDR3 in DNA: TGTGCCAGCAGTGAAAGGAGGGCAGGTTCCTACGAGCAGTACTTC. It encodes CASSERRAGSYEQYF.

This chain uses TRBV19 with TRBJ1-1; the D is unclear. Trimming removed 1 base at V and 5 bases at J, with 20 bases between. The CDR3 covers 17 residues. From germline, CDR1 is LNHDA and CDR2 SQIVND (reference sequence). The CDR3 sequence: CASSIASTRIRGTEAFF. The CDR3 coding sequence is TGTGCCAGTAGTATAGCTTCGACGCGGATACGGGGAACTGAAGCTTTCTTT.

The chain has TRBV6-6 and TRBJ1-1; 9 bases map to TRBD1. CDR3 size: 15 residues. The trim removed 4 bases at V and 3 bases at J, leaving 6 bases unmatched. Germline V gives CDR1 MNHNY, CDR2 SVGAGI (reference sequence). CDR3 in amino acids: CASSSLRQGDTEAFF. In DNA, the CDR3 is TGTGCCAGCAGTTCCCTCCGACAGGGGGACACTGAAGCTTTCTTT.

This chain uses TRBV10-3 with TRBJ2-7; no reliable D call. Germline CDR1 is ENHRY and CDR2 is SYGVKD. The CDR3 is made up of 16 amino acids. V lost 0 bases and J lost 2, with 14 bases in between. The DNA of the CDR3 is TGTGCCATCAGTGAGTCGGCGGTTCGGCAGCCCTACGAGCAGTACTTC. Its protein product is CAISESAVRQPYEQYF.

This chain links TRBV2 with TRBJ2-7, with 11 bases that match TRBD1. Germline V CDR1 and CDR2: SNHLY, FYNNEI. The CDR3 extends over 12 amino acids. Germline trimming cut 10 bases from V and 9 bases from J; bases unmatched to any gene: 8. The CDR3 DNA is TGTGCCACGGGACAGGGGGTCGGTGGGCAGTACTTC. Protein sequence: CATGQGVGGQYF.